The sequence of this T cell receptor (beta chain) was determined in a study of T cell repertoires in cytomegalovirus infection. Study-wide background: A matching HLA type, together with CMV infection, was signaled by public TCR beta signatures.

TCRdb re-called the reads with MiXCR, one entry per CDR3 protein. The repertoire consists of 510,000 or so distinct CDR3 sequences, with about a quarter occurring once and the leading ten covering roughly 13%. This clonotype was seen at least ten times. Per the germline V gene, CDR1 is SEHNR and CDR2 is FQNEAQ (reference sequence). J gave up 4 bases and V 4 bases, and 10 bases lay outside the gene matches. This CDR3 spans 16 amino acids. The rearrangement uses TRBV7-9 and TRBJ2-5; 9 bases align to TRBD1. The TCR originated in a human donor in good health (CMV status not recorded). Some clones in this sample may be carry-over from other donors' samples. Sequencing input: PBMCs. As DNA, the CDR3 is TGTGCCAGCAGCTCCGCACAGGGGGCAGGGGGAGAGACCCAGTACTTC. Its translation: CASSSAQGAGGETQYF.